The 27 T cell receptor beta chains below all came from one sample that was sequenced in a study of control samples from healthy donors and cancer patients. Some clones are missing from TCRdb's copy, which holds only in-frame ones; the method was immunoSEQ multiplex PCR. The sample gives about 150,000 clones, 94% of which show up once; roughly 1.3% is in the top ten. The sample consisted of blood. The receptor set was obtained from a woman between 18 and 29 years old in good health.

The V and J genes are TRBV2 and TRBJ1-5; TRBD1 might be the D (5 bases). The V gene's germline CDR1 is SNHLY and CDR2 FYNNEI. V lost 8 bases and J lost 2, with 7 bases in between. This CDR3 comprises 12 residues. CDR3 region: CASQQGNQPQHF. The CDR3 bases are TGTGCCAGCCAACAGGGCAATCAGCCCCAGCATTTT.

This rearrangement joins TRBV2 to TRBJ1-5; 8 bases fit TRBD1. Trimming cost V 6 bases and J 4 bases; bases outside gene matches: 8. The CDR3 is 15 residues long. Germline values: CDR1 SNHLY, CDR2 FYNNEI. For the CDR3, the DNA is TGTGCCAGCAGCGCAGGGACAGGTGTAAATCAGCCCCAGCATTTT. It codes for CASSAGTGVNQPQHF.

The V and J genes are TRBV29-1 and TRBJ2-1; D is unresolved. Germline-derived CDR1 and CDR2 are SQVTM and ANQGSEA. The CDR3 length is 13 residues. The V end lost 4 bases, the J end lost 0 bases, and 7 bases lay between the germline ends. The CDR3 coding sequence is TGCAGCGTTGCGGCGAACTCCTACAATGAGCAGTTCTTC. It is translated as CSVAANSYNEQFF.

The chain recombines TRBV11-3 with TRBJ1-2; 7 nucleotides agree with TRBD1. CDR3 length: 15 residues. V trimming: 5 bases; J trimming: 4 bases; junction bases outside the gene matches: 10. Germline CDR1 and CDR2: SGHNT and YENEEA. In DNA, the CDR3 is TGTGCCAGCAGCCCAGGGACAGCTCTTAGCTATGGCTACACCTTC. Translated, it gives CASSPGTALSYGYTF.

This sequence joins TRBV4-1 and TRBJ2-5, with 15 bases identical to TRBD2. V was clipped by 3 bases and J by 3 bases; unmatched bases: 11. The germline V gene has CDR1 MGHRA and CDR2 YSYEKL. The CDR3 is 19 amino acids. The CDR3 bases are TGCGCCAGCAGCCACCCCGGACTAGCGGGGGGGCCGGGAAAAGAGACCCAGTACTTC. Translating it yields CASSHPGLAGGPGKETQYF.

The chain carries TRBV7-9 and TRBJ1-2, with D uncertain. The CDR3 covers 11 residues. Germline V gene data show CDR1 as SEHNR and CDR2 as FQNEAQ (reference sequence). Trimming shortened V by 1 base and J by 3 bases, and 0 bases separated the two germline ends. The CDR3: CASSLDYGYTF. CDR3 sequence (DNA): TGTGCCAGCAGCTTAGACTATGGCTACACCTTC. The whole variable domain, remainder taken from reference TRBV7-9 and TRBJ1-2, is DTGVSQNPRHKITKRGQNVTFRCDPISEHNRLYWYRQTLGQGPEFLTYFQNEAQLEKSRLLSDRFSAERPKGSFSTLEIQRTEQGDSAMYLCASSLDYGYTFGSGTRLTVV.

Remarks on this clone: Other DNA sequences in the sample encode the same CDR3. This chain joins TRBV5-1 and TRBJ2-1, with D perhaps matching TRBD2 (6 bases). The CDR3 length is 17 residues. Trimming stripped 0 bases from V and 8 bases from J, with 21 bases between. The germline V gene has CDR1 SGHRS and CDR2 YFSETQ. The CDR3, as DNA: TGCGCCAGCAGCTTGGGGGGGTGGGACTCCCTGCGACATGAGCAGTTCTTC. Protein sequence: CASSLGGWDSLRHEQFF.

The chain links TRBV10-3 to TRBJ1-2, with TRBD1 matching over 8 bases. Per the germline V gene, CDR1 is ENHRY and CDR2 is SYGVKD. Germline trimming cut 6 bases from V and 10 bases from J; bases unmatched to any gene: 7. This CDR3 has 12 amino acids. The CDR3 DNA is TGTGCCATCAGAACAGGGGGGGCGGACTACACCTTC. It encodes CAIRTGGADYTF.

The chain carries TRBV2 and TRBJ1-1, with a tentative D call TRBD1 (5 bases). CDR3 size: 13 residues. The germline V gene encodes CDR1 SNHLY and CDR2 FYNNEI. The ends were cut back, 6 bases at V and 1 base at J, with 9 bases in the middle. This CDR3 is CASRRGGNTEAFF. The CDR3 DNA sequence: TGTGCCAGCAGGAGGGGCGGGAACACTGAAGCTTTCTTT.

This chain uses TRBV4-1 with TRBJ2-1; TRBD2 matches 9 bases. With 3 bases clipped from V and 3 bases from J, the junction kept 9 bases outside the gene matches. CDR1 is MGHRA, CDR2 YSYEKL, per germline. This CDR3 has 17 residues. CDR3 DNA: TGCGCCAGCAGCCAGGGGGCCAGCGGGGGGCGCTACAATGAGCAGTTCTTC. It encodes CASSQGASGGRYNEQFF.

This sequence joins TRBV28 and TRBJ1-5, with 10 bases fitting TRBD1. CDR3 size: 14 residues. V dropped 6 bases and J dropped 9; count of bases not matched to a gene: 8. CDR1 and CDR2 (germline): MDHEN, SYDVKM. The CDR3 spells CASSRTGGVRPQHF. The CDR3 bases are TGTGCCAGCAGCCGGACAGGGGGTGTTCGGCCCCAGCATTTT. The full variable domain, with the rest looked up from reference TRBV28 and TRBJ1-5, is DVKVTQSSRYLVKRTGEKVFLECVQDMDHENMFWYRQDPGLGLRLIYFSYDVKMKEKGDIPEGYSVSREKKERFSLILESASTNQTSMYLCASSRTGGVRPQHFGDGTRLSIL.

The chain joins TRBV28 to TRBJ2-1; 10 bases are a match to TRBD1. The CDR3 spans 16 residues. In germline, CDR1 is MDHEN, CDR2 SYDVKM. J lost 1 base, V lost 6 bases, and 6 bases had no gene match. The CDR3 coding sequence is TGTGCCAGCAGGCTTGGGACAGGGGATTCCTACAATGAGCAGTTCTTC. It translates to CASRLGTGDSYNEQFF.

The rearrangement joins TRBV7-8 to TRBJ1-2; D is unclear. Germline V gene data show CDR1 as SGHVS and CDR2 as FQNEAQ. With 0 bases removed from V and 7 bases from J, the gap between germline ends came to 18 bases. The CDR3 length is 16 residues. CDR3 region: CASSLAGPARGGGYTF. In DNA, the CDR3 is TGTGCCAGCAGCTTAGCCGGCCCAGCTCGGGGAGGTGGCTACACCTTC.

The chain combines TRBV7-8 with TRBJ2-7; TRBD2 matches at 11 bases. CDR3 length equals 15 residues. After removal of 3 bases from V and 5 bases from J, the junction contained 6 bases not matched to a gene. In germline, CDR1 is SGHVS, CDR2 FQNEAQ. The CDR3 nucleotides are TGTGCCAGCAGCTTGAGACTAGCGGGATCTGACGAGCAGTACTTC. Translation gives CASSLRLAGSDEQYF.

The chain carries TRBV9 and TRBJ1-6; unclear D gene. CDR1 and CDR2 from the germline V gene are SGDLS and YYNGEE. CDR3 size: 15 residues. Trimming left V 4 bases short and J 8 bases short, with 16 bases between. The CDR3 DNA is TGTGCCAGCAGCTCCCGACCTACTCGGGATTCACCCCTCCACTTT. Translation: CASSSRPTRDSPLHF. The full variable domain, completed using reference TRBV9 and TRBJ1-6, is DSGVTQTPKHLITATGQRVTLRCSPRSGDLSVYWYQQSLDQGLQFLIQYYNGEERAKGNILERFSAQQFPDLHSELNLSSLELGDSALYFCASSSRPTRDSPLHFGNGTRLTVT.

The J gene is TRBJ1-3, the V gene TRBV27, with 9 positions matching TRBD1. This CDR3 spans 15 amino acids. The J segment lost 10 bases and the V segment lost 3 bases, leaving 10 bases of the junction unmatched. Germline V gene lookup returns CDR1 MNHEY and CDR2 SMNVEV (reference sequence). CDR3 nucleotide sequence: TGTGCCAGCAGTTTCTGTCCCGGGACAGGGCGGACCATATATTTT. Its protein is CASSFCPGTGRTIYF.

The chain employs TRBV11-2 and TRBJ1-5; D remains unclear. The CDR3 is 14 residues long. Germline assignment: CDR1 SGHAT and CDR2 FQNNGV. Trimming took off 1 base at V and 9 bases at J, with 13 bases between the two ends. CDR3 sequence reads: CASSLVPGFRPQHF. DNA of the CDR3: TGTGCCAGCAGCTTAGTACCGGGGTTCAGGCCCCAGCATTTT.

Turning to this clone: Its ends do not fully match the called genes, so a read error is possible. The V call is TRBV2, the J call TRBJ1-4, with TRBD1 matching over 7 bases. The V gene's germline CDR1 is SNHLY and CDR2 FYNNEI. This CDR3 spans 17 amino acids. This CDR3 reads CASGEWSGGIKNEKLFF. Written as DNA, the CDR3 is TGTGCCAGCGGTGAATGGTCAGGGGGGATTAAGAATGAAAAACTGTTTTTT.

The chain links TRBV6-2 or TRBV6-3 to TRBJ1-2, with 7 nucleotides matching TRBD1. Trimming cost V 0 bases and J 5 bases; bases outside gene matches: 9. The V gene's germline CDR1 is MNHEY and CDR2 SVGEGT. This CDR3 spans 16 amino acids. The CDR3 coding sequence is TGTGCCAGCAGTTACTCGCAGCAACAGGGGAAGTATGGCTACACCTTC. It codes for CASSYSQQQGKYGYTF.

V gene TRBV24-1 combines with J gene TRBJ1-5, with D hard to call. The CDR3 consists of 17 residues. Trimming left V 2 bases short and J 9 bases short, with 22 bases between. Germline V lookup: CDR1 KGHDR, CDR2 SFDVKD. The chain's CDR3 is CATSDSPILTVGWPQHF. The CDR3 DNA reads as TGTGCCACCAGTGATTCCCCAATACTCACCGTTGGGTGGCCCCAGCATTTT.

The V and J genes are TRBV19 and TRBJ1-4; 7 nucleotides align to TRBD1. The CDR3 totals 15 residues. Germline V gives CDR1 LNHDA, CDR2 SQIVND (reference sequence). Unmatched junction bases numbered 6, after V lost 3 bases and J lost 5 bases. The CDR3 DNA follows: TGTGCCAGTAGTATCCGGGACAGCAGAAATGAAAAACTGTTTTTT. This codes for CASSIRDSRNEKLFF.

The V and J genes are TRBV5-1 and TRBJ2-6; no clear D. The CDR3 runs to 16 residues. Germline-derived CDR1 and CDR2 are SGHRS and YFSETQ. V lost 5 bases, J lost 0 bases, and 12 bases lay in between. The CDR3 DNA is TGCGCCAGCAGAACCGGACGGCTCTCTGGGGCCAACGTCCTGACTTTC. Its protein product is CASRTGRLSGANVLTF.

CDR3 loop: CASRNRGRNTEAFF. The CDR3, as DNA: TGTGCCAGCAGAAACAGGGGGCGGAACACTGAAGCTTTCTTT. The V call is TRBV6-5, the J call TRBJ1-1, with 9 positions matching TRBD1. Germline assignment: CDR1 MNHEY and CDR2 SVGAGI. Trimming at V came to 6 bases and at J to 1 base, leaving 3 bases not matched to a gene. The CDR3 is 14 amino acids.

The rearrangement uses TRBV28 and TRBJ1-2, with D tentatively TRBD1 (5 bases). Trimming stripped 6 bases from V and 4 bases from J, with 12 bases between. The germline V gene encodes CDR1 MDHEN and CDR2 SYDVKM. The CDR3 is 13 residues long. The CDR3 protein is CASRAEGFYGYTF. The CDR3 bases are TGTGCCAGCAGGGCGGAGGGGTTCTATGGCTACACCTTC.

The J gene is TRBJ1-4, the V gene TRBV5-1; D possibly corresponds to TRBD1 (5 bases). Looked up from germline, CDR1 is SGHRS and CDR2 is YFSETQ. The CDR3 covers 15 residues. Trimming pared 4 bases from V and 5 bases from J, leaving 15 bases between. The CDR3 DNA sequence: TGCGCCAGCAGCATCGACAGTATTGCAAATGAAAAACTGTTTTTT. As protein: CASSIDSIANEKLFF.

This chain connects TRBV5-1 to TRBJ2-5, with 10 bases aligning to TRBD1. The CDR3 runs 12 residues. The junction had 2 bases not matched to a gene; V was cut back by 7 bases and J by 5 bases. Germline V gives CDR1 SGHRS, CDR2 YFSETQ. The DNA of the CDR3 is TGCGCCAGCTCGACAGGGGGCGAGACCCAGTACTTC. This gives the protein CASSTGGETQYF. Full variable domain (rest looked up from reference TRBV5-1 and TRBJ2-5): KAGVTQTPRYLIKTRGQQVTLSCSPISGHRSVSWYQQTPGQGLQFLFEYFSETQRNKGNFPGRFSGRQFSNSRSEMNVSTLELGDSALYLCASSTGGETQYFGPGTRLLVL.

J is TRBJ1-5 and V is TRBV23-1; D is unresolved. TRBV23-1 is an ORF for which the function is uncertain. The CDR3 sequence is 16 residues long. V was shortened by 4 bases and J by 1 base, with 14 bases between the two germline ends. CDR3 region: CASSPAGSLSNQPQHF. As DNA, the CDR3 is TGCGCCAGCAGTCCCGCGGGAAGTCTAAGCAATCAGCCCCAGCATTTT.